The rows below give T cell receptor beta chains drawn from one sample of a study of naive and memory T cell subsets. TCRdb analysed the 5' RACE reads with MiXCR anew, one entry per CDR3 protein. This sample has roughly 62,000 distinct CDR3 sequences; 7% to 8.5% occur once, and the top ten carry around 9.6%. The receptors were sampled from a male donor in good health. The CDR3 runs from the conserved cysteine through the conserved F or W. The D gene is left open where the match is weak. Only part of the rows carry a size: once, few, many, or a class if the clone is expanded.

j_call	clone_size	v_call	d_call	cdr3_aa
TRBJ2-2	many	TRBV27	NA	CASITDAGELFF
TRBJ1-4	NA	TRBV5-4	NA	CASSRQTASNEKLFF
TRBJ1-1	many	TRBV6-5	NA	CASSYFPLQGKGEAFF
TRBJ1-5	many	TRBV4-1	NA	CASSQEPNQPQHF
TRBJ2-4	NA	TRBV28	NA	CASSFLLNIQYF
TRBJ1-6	many	TRBV25-1	TRBD1	CASSEGQGGSPLHF
TRBJ2-2	many	TRBV10-2	TRBD2	CASRAGESTGELFF
TRBJ2-5	few	TRBV12-3/TRBV12-4	TRBD2	CASSFASGGFKTQYF
TRBJ1-2	few	TRBV18	NA	CASSPPGPHIYGYTF
TRBJ2-7	many	TRBV7-8	NA	CASSPTRDILWDEQYF
TRBJ2-2	few	TRBV19	NA	CASSHNLRGDTGELFF
TRBJ2-4	many	TRBV5-5	NA	CATGGQNIQYF
TRBJ2-1	few	TRBV4-1	NA	CASSQDRTYNEQFF
TRBJ2-5	many	TRBV18	TRBD1	CASSTTGDQTQYF
TRBJ1-5	few	TRBV5-1	NA	CASSLEIDQPQHF
TRBJ1-3	medium-sized	TRBV7-2	NA	CASTRASGNTIYF
TRBJ1-2	few	TRBV19	NA	CASSIAGLDYGYTF
TRBJ2-5	NA	TRBV18	NA	CASSPYQETQYF
TRBJ2-2	few	TRBV6-5	NA	CASSYQGSEAGELFF
TRBJ2-2	few	TRBV29-1	TRBD1	CSVDRGTGELFF